This T cell receptor (beta chain) was identified in a study of CD8 T cells in ankylosing spondylitis. Study-level results: Apparently characteristic of ankylosing spondylitis blood was a TCR beta motif (about 8 highly homologous variants). Clones linked with disease were CD8+ and fairly uncommon in the peripheral blood. Within matched ankylosing spondylitis synovial fluid, disease-linked clones were reportedly significantly enriched. Past research had described some motif variants in reactive arthritis synovial fluid and blood.

Many counts were recorded for this clonotype. Its antigen is as yet unknown. Quantitative 5'-RACE with molecular barcodes was used to make the TCR beta libraries. Each CDR3 protein is one row after TCRdb ran MiXCR on the 5' RACE reads. The sample includes 500,000 to 650,000 distinct CDR3 sequences, roughly 5% of them seen just once. With 2 bases removed from V and 7 bases from J, the gap between germline ends came to 12 bases. Looked up from germline, CDR1 is MNHEY and CDR2 is SMNVEV (reference sequence). This CDR3 region has 13 residues. J is TRBJ2-7 and V is TRBV27, with D possibly TRBD2 on 6 matching bases. This TCR was sampled from a male donor with ankylosing spondylitis. Material: blood, either unsorted or a sorted T cell fraction (not recorded which). CDR3 DNA sequence: TGTGCCAGCAGTTTAGACTCCGGGGGAGAGCAGTACTTC. This codes for CASSLDSGGEQYF.